The 13 T cell receptor beta chains presented below share a single source sample, sequenced in a study of blood T cell repertoires in COVID-19. This table comes from immunoSEQ multiplex PCR, and its TCRdb copy is limited to in-frame clones, with some not included. The sample has approximately 170,000 clones, about 86% seen once; the top ten hold around 7%. Sequenced: peripheral blood. The receptors originated from a woman aged 80 or older in a cohort sampled during active or convalescent COVID-19.

This chain's CDR3 is CASSFEGNNEQFF. CDR3 nucleotides: TGTGCCAGCAGCTTCGAGGGAAACAATGAGCAGTTCTTC. The chain recombines TRBV11-3 with TRBJ2-1; TRBD2 is a possible D gene (5 bases). Trimming took 3 bases from V and 5 from J, leaving 8 bases between them. The CDR3 spans 13 residues. CDR1 SGHNT and CDR2 YENEEA come from the germline V gene.

The rearrangement links TRBV30 to TRBJ2-1, with D maybe TRBD1 (5 bases). The V end lost 2 bases, the J end lost 8 bases, and 10 bases lay between the germline ends. Germline loops: CDR1 GTSNPN, CDR2 SVGIG (reference sequence). The CDR3 extends over 12 amino acids. CDR3 region: CAWSRTIDEQFF. In DNA, the CDR3 is TGTGCCTGGAGTCGGACAATCGATGAGCAGTTCTTC.

The genes are TRBV7-2 and TRBJ2-4; weak D call: TRBD1 (5 bases). CDR1 and CDR2 from the germline V gene are SGHTA and FQGNSA. The ends were cut back, 1 base at V and 5 bases at J, with 9 bases in the middle. The CDR3 runs to 14 residues. CDR3 sequence reads: CASSLGGFQNIQYF. Here the CDR3 DNA reads TGTGCCAGCAGCTTAGGGGGCTTCCAAAACATTCAGTACTTC.

CDR3 in DNA: TGTGCCAGCAGCTCAGCCACAGGGTACGAGCAGTACGTC. Translating it yields CASSSATGYEQYV. V is TRBV6-5 and J is TRBJ2-7; a weak D match, TRBD1 (6 bases). V shed 6 bases and J shed 4 bases, with 13 bases lying between them. The CDR3 totals 13 residues. Looked up from germline, CDR1 is MNHEY and CDR2 is SVGAGI.

On this clone: The final CDR3 position lacks the conserved phenylalanine or tryptophan, pointing to a likely read error. Because the CDR3's place on the DNA is in doubt, the DNA is left out and the CDR3 is given as listed by TCRdb. The chain recombines TRBV30 with TRBJ1-1; the table assigns TRBD1, which was not confirmed against the DNA. Germline values: CDR1 GTSNPN, CDR2 SVGIG (reference sequence). The CDR3 has 13 residues if both end residues are counted. The CDR3 is CAWRTKTGEHRLR.

This chain uses TRBV10-3 with TRBJ1-1; tentatively, D is TRBD1 (6 bases). The CDR3 consists of 14 residues. The V gene lost 10 bases and the J gene lost 4 bases, with 19 bases spanning the gap. In germline, CDR1 is ENHRY, CDR2 SYGVKD. The CDR3 is CATLKGEGSTEAFF. In DNA, the CDR3 is TGTGCCACCCTAAAGGGGGAAGGTAGCACTGAAGCTTTCTTT.

The V and J genes are TRBV6-5 and TRBJ1-5; the D is unclear. CDR3 size: 15 residues. Deletions cut 6 bases from V and 6 bases from J, with 18 bases between. CDR1 is MNHEY and CDR2 is SVGAGI in the germline V gene. This CDR3 is CASSPPTPTIQPQHF. The CDR3 bases are TGTGCCAGCAGCCCCCCGACTCCCACAATTCAGCCCCAGCATTTT.

The sample holds one count of this clone. V usage is TRBV6-5 and J usage is TRBJ1-5; 8 nucleotides align to TRBD1. V shed 5 bases, J shed 4 bases, and the junction held 4 bases outside the gene matches. The CDR3 consists of 14 residues. Germline V CDR1 and CDR2: MNHEY, SVGAGI. CDR3 nucleotides: TGTGCCAGCAGTACAGACAGGGGTAATCAGCCCCAGCATTTT. This gives the protein CASSTDRGNQPQHF.

The chain employs TRBV20-1 and TRBJ1-3; D perhaps matches TRBD1 (6 bases). In germline, CDR1 is DFQATT, CDR2 SNEGSKA (reference sequence). The CDR3 is 15 residues long. Trimming pared 3 bases from V and 2 bases from J, leaving 14 bases between. The CDR3 sequence is CSASDGGAAGNTIYF. The DNA of the CDR3 is TGCAGTGCTAGTGATGGGGGGGCAGCTGGAAACACCATATATTTT.

The chain employs TRBV5-5 and TRBJ2-3; TRBD1 agrees at 12 bases. V lost 4 bases to trimming and J lost 7 bases; unmatched junction nucleotides: 7. Germline-derived CDR1 and CDR2 are SGHKS and YYEKEE (reference sequence). This CDR3 has 15 residues. CDR3 sequence: CASSGTGTGGYTQYF. The CDR3 DNA reads as TGTGCCAGCAGCGGTACCGGGACAGGGGGCTATACGCAGTATTTT.

The chain has TRBV28 and TRBJ2-7; 8 bases are a match to TRBD2. Germline CDR1 is MDHEN and CDR2 is SYDVKM. V lost 5 bases, J lost 2 bases, and 2 bases stayed unmatched. There are 13 residues in the CDR3. The CDR3 sequence is CASSSGGTYEQYF. In DNA, the CDR3 is TGTGCCAGCAGTAGCGGGGGCACCTACGAGCAGTACTTC. The full variable domain, with the rest looked up from reference TRBV28 and TRBJ2-7, is DVKVTQSSRYLVKRTGEKVFLECVQDMDHENMFWYRQDPGLGLRLIYFSYDVKMKEKGDIPEGYSVSREKKERFSLILESASTNQTSMYLCASSSGGTYEQYFGPGTRLTVT.

This chain connects TRBV28 to TRBJ2-2; the D gene is possibly TRBD2 (6 bases). The germline V gene encodes CDR1 MDHEN and CDR2 SYDVKM. The CDR3 loop spans 17 amino acids. V was trimmed by 1 base and J by 0 bases, leaving 12 bases between them. This CDR3 reads CASSLSLGGTNTGELFF. As DNA, the CDR3 is TGTGCCAGCAGTTTATCCCTGGGGGGAACGAACACCGGGGAGCTGTTTTTT.

The table lists this clone with a few counts. The chain links TRBV19 to TRBJ1-2; perhaps TRBD1 as D (6 bases). Trimming cost V 6 bases and J 7 bases, with 15 bases left between them. Germline CDR1 reads LNHDA; CDR2 reads SQIVND (reference sequence). The CDR3 runs to 13 residues. CDR3 sequence reads: CASSVQGSRGYTF. The CDR3 DNA follows: TGTGCCAGTAGCGTACAGGGATCTCGTGGCTACACCTTC. Together with reference TRBV19 and TRBJ1-2, the CDR3 gives the full variable domain: DGGITQSPKYLFRKEGQNVTLSCEQNLNHDAMYWYRQDPGQGLRLIYYSQIVNDFQKGDIAEGYSVSREKKESFPLTVTSAQKNPTAFYLCASSVQGSRGYTFGSGTRLTVV.